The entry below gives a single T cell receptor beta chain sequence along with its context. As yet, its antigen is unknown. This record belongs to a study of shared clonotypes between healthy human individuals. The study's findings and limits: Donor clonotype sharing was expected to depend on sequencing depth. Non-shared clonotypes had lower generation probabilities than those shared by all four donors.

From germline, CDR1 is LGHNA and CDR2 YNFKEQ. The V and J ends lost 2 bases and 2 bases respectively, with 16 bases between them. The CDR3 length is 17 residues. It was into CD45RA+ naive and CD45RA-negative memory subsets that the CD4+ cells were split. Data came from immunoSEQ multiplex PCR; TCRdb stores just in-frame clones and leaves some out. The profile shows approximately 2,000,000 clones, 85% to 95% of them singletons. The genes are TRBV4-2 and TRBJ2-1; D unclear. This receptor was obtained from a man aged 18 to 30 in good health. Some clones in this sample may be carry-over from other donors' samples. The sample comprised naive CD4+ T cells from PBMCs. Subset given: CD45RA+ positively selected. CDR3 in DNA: TGTGCCAGCAGCCAACCGAGCAGTAGCCGCCCCTACAATGAGCAGTTCTTC. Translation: CASSQPSSSRPYNEQFF.